A selection of T cell receptor beta chains follows, all from one sample in a study of blood T cell repertoires in COVID-19. Sequenced by immunoSEQ multiplex PCR; TCRdb stores in-frame clones only, minus some. The table shows 40,000 or so clones, with around 84% occurring only once. The specimen sequenced was peripheral blood. The receptors were gathered from a human donor in a cohort sampled during active COVID-19. The CDR3 runs from the conserved cysteine through the conserved F or W. Fields, in order: V gene, clone size, D gene, J gene, CDR3 protein, CDR3 DNA. D genes are given only for firm matches. Expanded clones are given a class, and other clones once, few, many or no size at all.

V gene: TRBV15
clone size: -
D gene: -
J gene: TRBJ2-7
CDR3 protein: CATSPSSGSYEQYF
CDR3 DNA: TGTGCCACCAGTCCTAGTTCCGGGAGCTACGAGCAGTACTTC

V gene: TRBV19
clone size: -
D gene: -
J gene: TRBJ1-1
CDR3 protein: CASSMSRMNTEAFF
CDR3 DNA: TGTGCCAGTAGTATGTCCAGGATGAACACTGAAGCTTTCTTT

V gene: TRBV5-1
clone size: -
D gene: -
J gene: TRBJ2-1
CDR3 protein: CASSGGWGAYNEQFF
CDR3 DNA: TGCGCCAGCAGCGGTGGCTGGGGCGCCTACAATGAGCAGTTCTTC

V gene: TRBV10-2
clone size: -
D gene: TRBD2
J gene: TRBJ2-2
CDR3 protein: CASIPPPRRGDTGELFF
CDR3 DNA: TGCGCCAGCATCCCTCCACCGAGGCGGGGGGATACCGGGGAGCTGTTTTTT

V gene: TRBV5-8
clone size: -
D gene: TRBD1
J gene: TRBJ1-4
CDR3 protein: CASSPGTGNEKLFF
CDR3 DNA: TGTGCCAGCAGCCCAGGGACAGGGAATGAAAAACTGTTTTTT

V gene: TRBV11-2
clone size: once
D gene: TRBD1
J gene: TRBJ1-5
CDR3 protein: CASSLSGTGGISQPQHF
CDR3 DNA: TGTGCCAGCAGCTTATCCGGGACAGGGGGCATCAGTCAGCCCCAGCATTTT

V gene: TRBV23-1
clone size: once
D gene: -
J gene: TRBJ2-2
CDR3 protein: CASSQRGTGELFF
CDR3 DNA: TGCGCCAGCAGTCAAAGGGGCACCGGGGAGCTGTTTTTT

V gene: TRBV5-1
clone size: -
D gene: -
J gene: TRBJ1-5
CDR3 protein: CASSLGQSNQPQHF
CDR3 DNA: TGCGCCAGCAGCTTGGGACAGAGCAATCAGCCCCAGCATTTT

V gene: TRBV7-2
clone size: -
D gene: -
J gene: TRBJ1-1
CDR3 protein: CASSLAGEGKKAFF
CDR3 DNA: TGTGCCAGCAGCTTGGCAGGTGAAGGAAAGAAAGCTTTCTTT

V gene: TRBV2
clone size: -
D gene: -
J gene: TRBJ2-1
CDR3 protein: CASTAATEQFF
CDR3 DNA: TGTGCCAGCACCGCAGCGACTGAGCAGTTCTTC

V gene: TRBV19
clone size: -
D gene: -
J gene: TRBJ1-5
CDR3 protein: CASRESGGSGQPQHF
CDR3 DNA: TGTGCCAGTAGGGAGAGCGGGGGCTCAGGACAGCCCCAGCATTTT

V gene: TRBV7-2
clone size: -
D gene: TRBD2
J gene: TRBJ2-3
CDR3 protein: CASSFSSGGLIDTQYF
CDR3 DNA: TGTGCCAGCAGCTTTAGTAGCGGGGGGTTGATAGATACGCAGTATTTT

V gene: TRBV5-6
clone size: -
D gene: TRBD2
J gene: TRBJ2-1
CDR3 protein: CASSHGTSGGYNEQFF
CDR3 DNA: TGTGCCAGCAGCCACGGGACTAGCGGGGGGTACAATGAGCAGTTCTTC

V gene: TRBV7-9
clone size: -
D gene: TRBD1
J gene: TRBJ2-7
CDR3 protein: CASSPTWTGNAEQYF
CDR3 DNA: TGTGCCAGCAGCCCAACGTGGACAGGGAATGCCGAGCAGTACTTC

V gene: TRBV29-1
clone size: -
D gene: -
J gene: TRBJ2-7
CDR3 protein: CSAWGAYEQYF
CDR3 DNA: TGCAGCGCCTGGGGGGCCTACGAGCAGTACTTC

V gene: TRBV7-9
clone size: -
D gene: -
J gene: TRBJ1-2
CDR3 protein: CASSLRGRGAYGYTF
CDR3 DNA: TGTGCCAGCAGCTTAAGGGGGAGGGGAGCCTATGGCTACACCTTC

V gene: TRBV7-3
clone size: few
D gene: -
J gene: TRBJ2-2
CDR3 protein: CASSQTGTGELFF
CDR3 DNA: TGTGCCAGCAGCCAAACCGGGACCGGGGAGCTGTTTTTT

V gene: TRBV14
clone size: once
D gene: -
J gene: TRBJ2-1
CDR3 protein: CASSQTGYHEQFF
CDR3 DNA: TGTGCCAGCAGCCAGACGGGTTATCATGAGCAGTTCTTC

V gene: TRBV7-9
clone size: -
D gene: -
J gene: TRBJ2-7
CDR3 protein: CAVGGRNYEQYF
CDR3 DNA: TGTGCCGTGGGCGGGCGAAACTACGAGCAGTACTTC

V gene: TRBV25-1
clone size: -
D gene: -
J gene: TRBJ1-2
CDR3 protein: CASRPQGFNYGYTF
CDR3 DNA: TGTGCCAGCAGGCCACAGGGTTTTAACTATGGCTACACCTTC

V gene: TRBV7-9
clone size: -
D gene: -
J gene: TRBJ1-1
CDR3 protein: CASRKTGNTEAFF
CDR3 DNA: TGTGCCAGCAGAAAGACAGGGAACACTGAAGCTTTCTTT

V gene: TRBV12-5
clone size: few
D gene: -
J gene: TRBJ1-2
CDR3 protein: CASGQANYGYTF
CDR3 DNA: TGTGCTAGTGGCCAGGCCAACTATGGCTACACCTTC

V gene: TRBV9
clone size: -
D gene: TRBD2
J gene: TRBJ2-5
CDR3 protein: CASSLGTSGGARETQYF
CDR3 DNA: TGTGCCAGCAGCCTCGGGACTAGCGGGGGGGCCCGGGAGACCCAGTACTTC

V gene: TRBV7-2
clone size: once
D gene: TRBD2
J gene: TRBJ2-2
CDR3 protein: CASSLAGLGLAGLTGELFF
CDR3 DNA: TGTGCCAGCAGCTTAGCGGGACTTGGACTAGCGGGACTCACCGGGGAGCTGTTTTTT

V gene: TRBV28
clone size: -
D gene: TRBD2
J gene: TRBJ2-7
CDR3 protein: CASSQVGGGANEQYF
CDR3 DNA: TGTGCCAGCAGTCAGGTCGGCGGGGGGGCAAACGAGCAGTACTTC

V gene: TRBV6-4
clone size: -
D gene: TRBD2
J gene: TRBJ2-2
CDR3 protein: CASSRGLAPKGGELFF
CDR3 DNA: TGTGCCAGCAGCCGCGGACTAGCCCCGAAAGGCGGGGAGCTGTTTTTT

V gene: TRBV6-4
clone size: few
D gene: -
J gene: TRBJ1-3
CDR3 protein: CASRRVEVSGNTIYF
CDR3 DNA: TGTGCCAGCAGAAGGGTGGAGGTATCTGGAAACACCATATATTTT

V gene: TRBV5-1
clone size: -
D gene: -
J gene: TRBJ2-3
CDR3 protein: CASSSGGTDTQYF
CDR3 DNA: TGCGCCAGCAGCTCGGGTGGCACAGATACGCAGTATTTT

V gene: TRBV25-1
clone size: -
D gene: -
J gene: TRBJ1-2
CDR3 protein: CASSGRGSFYGYTF
CDR3 DNA: TGTGCCAGCAGTGGACGGGGGAGCTTCTATGGCTACACCTTC

V gene: TRBV2
clone size: -
D gene: TRBD2
J gene: TRBJ2-3
CDR3 protein: CASSELAGGNTDTQYF
CDR3 DNA: TGTGCCAGCAGTGAACTAGCGGGGGGGAACACAGATACGCAGTATTTT

V gene: TRBV5-8
clone size: -
D gene: -
J gene: TRBJ2-5
CDR3 protein: CASSWTAQETQYF
CDR3 DNA: TGTGCCAGCAGCTGGACAGCCCAAGAGACCCAGTACTTC

V gene: TRBV10-3
clone size: -
D gene: -
J gene: TRBJ2-2
CDR3 protein: CAISAGDRIGELFF
CDR3 DNA: TGTGCCATCAGTGCAGGGGATCGGATCGGGGAGCTGTTTTTT

V gene: TRBV7-9
clone size: once
D gene: -
J gene: TRBJ1-5
CDR3 protein: CASSLEGGAGQPQHF
CDR3 DNA: TGTGCCAGCAGCTTAGAAGGGGGGGCAGGTCAGCCCCAGCATTTT

V gene: TRBV3-1/TRBV3-2
clone size: -
D gene: -
J gene: TRBJ2-5
CDR3 protein: CASSQGPAGLHF
CDR3 DNA: TGTGCCAGCAGCCAAGGGCCCGCGGGGTTACACTTC

V gene: TRBV6-6
clone size: -
D gene: TRBD1
J gene: TRBJ2-1
CDR3 protein: CASSRDRAGFNEQFF
CDR3 DNA: TGTGCCAGCAGTCGGGACAGGGCTGGGTTCAATGAGCAGTTCTTC